What follows are 21 T cell receptor beta chains derived from one specimen sequenced in a study of beta chain features in type 1 diabetes. The sequenced template was cDNA made from the entire isolated RNA. The protocol was immunoSEQ multiplex PCR, while the TCRdb copy is restricted to in-frame clones and leaves out a portion. The sample lists about 13,000 clones, 35% to 55% occurring once. Input material: stem cell memory CD4+ T cells from blood. All receptors derive from a man aged 18 to 29 in good health.

The V gene is TRBV28, the J gene TRBJ1-6; D is perhaps TRBD1 (6 bases). The germline V gene encodes CDR1 MDHEN and CDR2 SYDVKM. The length of the CDR3 is 15 residues. Trimming left V 3 bases short and J 2 bases short, with 8 bases between. CDR3 residues: CASSLDSTYNSPLHF. CDR3 in DNA: TGTGCCAGCAGTTTGGACAGCACCTATAATTCACCCCTCCACTTT.

The chain carries TRBV28 and TRBJ1-4; D may be TRBD1 (5 bases). The length of the CDR3 is 16 residues. Deletions cut 3 bases from V and 0 bases from J, with 11 bases between. The V gene's germline CDR1 is MDHEN and CDR2 SYDVKM. The CDR3 sequence is CASSFAGPATNEKLFF. DNA for the CDR3: TGTGCCAGCAGTTTTGCAGGGCCCGCAACTAATGAAAAACTGTTTTTT.

The rearrangement uses TRBV21-1 and TRBJ2-1; TRBD2, the table's D call, lacks a check against the DNA. TRBV21-1 is termed a pseudogene. CDR3 length: 15 amino acids. The CDR3, as DNA: TGTGCCAGCAGCAAAACGCGGGGGGGCCGCTATGAGCAGTTCTTC. It specifies CASSKTRGGRYEQFF.

This clone was detected a few times. The chain employs TRBV5-1 and TRBJ2-2, with D maybe TRBD1 (5 bases). Germline loops: CDR1 SGHRS, CDR2 YFSETQ. The V end lost 5 bases, the J end lost 2 bases, and 10 bases lay between the germline ends. The CDR3 has 14 residues. CDR3 nucleotide sequence: TGCGCCAGCAGTAACAGGATTAACACCGGGGAGCTGTTTTTT. Translated, it gives CASSNRINTGELFF.

The CDR3 protein is CASSYSTATRGGYTF. The CDR3 DNA reads TGTGCCAGCAGTTACTCGACCGCGACTCGGGGGGGCTACACCTTC. The chain links TRBV6-5 to TRBJ1-2; possible D gene TRBD1, 5 bases. Trimming pared 0 bases from V and 8 bases from J, leaving 16 bases between. The CDR3 is 15 residues long. Germline CDR1 MNHEY, CDR2 SVGAGI.

The chain combines TRBV7-3 with TRBJ2-1, with TRBD2 as a possible D gene (5 bases). Germline V gene lookup returns CDR1 SGHTA and CDR2 FQGTGA. The CDR3 contains 14 residues. The V gene lost 3 bases and the J gene lost 7 bases, with 13 bases spanning the gap. Here the CDR3 reads CASSFPPGGNEQFF. CDR3 in DNA: TGTGCCAGCAGCTTCCCCCCCGGAGGTAATGAGCAGTTCTTC. The full variable domain, in which reference TRBV7-3 and TRBJ2-1 provide the parts outside the CDR3, is GAGVSQTPSNKVTEKGKYVELRCDPISGHTALYWYRQSLGQGPEFLIYFQGTGAADDSGLPNDRFFAVRPEGSVSTLKIQRTERGDSAVYLCASSFPPGGNEQFFGPGTRLTVL.

The table lists this clone with a few counts. This sequence joins TRBV7-2 and TRBJ2-1; no clear D gene. The CDR3 runs to 14 residues. Germline loops: CDR1 SGHTA, CDR2 FQGNSA. V lost 3 bases and J lost 10, with 16 bases in between. CDR3 in amino acids: CASSFLVLLREQFF. The CDR3 DNA reads as TGTGCCAGCAGCTTTTTAGTCTTGTTGCGGGAGCAGTTCTTC.

The V gene is TRBV19, the J gene TRBJ2-1; 11 nucleotides agree with TRBD2. Germline loops: CDR1 LNHDA, CDR2 SQIVND (reference sequence). V was pared by 1 base and J by 8 bases, with 4 bases of the junction left unmatched. The CDR3 runs 15 residues. The DNA for the CDR3 is TGTGCCAGTAGTATAGTATCTAGCGGGGGGTATGAGCAGTTCTTC. This sequence encodes CASSIVSSGGYEQFF.

The chain has TRBV27 and TRBJ2-5; 8 bases align to TRBD1. CDR1 is MNHEY and CDR2 is SMNVEV in the germline V gene (reference sequence). The junction had 4 bases not matched to a gene; V was cut back by 5 bases and J by 2 bases. CDR3 length: 14 residues. CDR3 region: CASSGTGKQETQYF. The CDR3 DNA reads TGTGCCAGCAGTGGGACAGGAAAACAAGAGACCCAGTACTTC.

The V gene is TRBV30, the J gene TRBJ2-3; D is possibly TRBD2 (5 bases). CDR3 length: 12 amino acids. Germline values: CDR1 GTSNPN, CDR2 SVGIG (reference sequence). Trimming stripped 4 bases from V and 6 bases from J, with 11 bases between. DNA of the CDR3: TGTGCCTGGACCAAACCGGGGGATACGCAGTATTTT. Translated: CAWTKPGDTQYF.

The gene calls are TRBV6-5 and TRBJ2-3; the match to TRBD1 covers 9 bases. Germline V gene lookup returns CDR1 MNHEY and CDR2 SVGAGI. The CDR3 runs 14 residues. Trimming removed 5 bases from V and 4 bases from J; junction bases left unmatched: 4. The CDR3 sequence is CASSQQGAADTQYF. The CDR3 nucleotides are TGTGCCAGCAGTCAACAGGGGGCCGCAGATACGCAGTATTTT.

The rearrangement joins TRBV27 to TRBJ1-4; 10 nucleotides agree with TRBD1. Per germline, CDR1 MNHEY and CDR2 SMNVEV (reference sequence). This CDR3 contains 16 residues. V gave up 4 bases and J gave up 5 bases; unmatched junction bases: 7. The CDR3 here is CASSSTGGRGNEKLFF. The CDR3 DNA sequence: TGTGCCAGCAGTTCGACAGGGGGCCGGGGGAATGAAAAACTGTTTTTT. Drawing the rest from reference TRBV27 and TRBJ1-4, the complete variable domain is EAQVTQNPRYLITVTGKKLTVTCSQNMNHEYMSWYRQDPGLGLRQIYYSMNVEVTDKGDVPEGYKVSRKEKRNFPLILESPSPNQTSLYFCASSSTGGRGNEKLFFGSGTQLSVL.

This clone came up a few times. The chain uses TRBV7-9 and TRBJ2-5; 8 bases line up with TRBD2. Trimming took 5 bases from V and 2 from J; bases not matched to a gene: 7. This CDR3 has 15 residues. Looked up from germline, CDR1 is SEHNR and CDR2 is FQNEAQ (reference sequence). CDR3 DNA: TGTGCCAGCAGCCCCGCGGGGGGAGGGCAAGAGACCCAGTACTTC. Translated, it gives CASSPAGGGQETQYF.

The chain employs TRBV10-3 and TRBJ2-3, with 9 bases that match TRBD1. CDR1 and CDR2 from the germline V gene are ENHRY and SYGVKD. V lost 7 bases and J lost 7; bases outside the gene matches: 12. This CDR3 has 15 amino acids. CDR3 sequence: CAITNRDREVHTQYF. In DNA, the CDR3 is TGTGCCATCACTAACCGGGACAGGGAAGTCCATACGCAGTATTTT.

CDR3 bases: TGTGCCAGCAGTCGCAGGGGCGGGAACACCGGGGAGCTGTTTTTT. Translated, it gives CASSRRGGNTGELFF. This chain connects TRBV25-1 to TRBJ2-2, with D possibly TRBD1 on 6 matching bases. V lost 5 bases, J lost 1 base, and 11 bases lay in between. The length of the CDR3 is 15 residues. Per the germline V gene, CDR1 is MGHDK and CDR2 is SYGVNS.

The genes are TRBV6-5 and TRBJ2-1; 8 nucleotides align to TRBD1. The junction had 4 bases not matched to a gene; V was cut back by 3 bases and J by 3 bases. The CDR3 length is 15 residues. Per germline, CDR1 MNHEY and CDR2 SVGAGI. The CDR3 region is CASSYQGAIYNEQFF. The CDR3 DNA reads TGTGCCAGCAGTTATCAGGGGGCAATCTACAATGAGCAGTTCTTC.

The table lists this clone with a few counts. The chain recombines TRBV6-6 with TRBJ2-2; perhaps TRBD1 as D (6 bases). The CDR3 runs 14 residues. V was cut by 4 bases and J by 1 base, with 7 bases left in between. Germline V gives CDR1 MNHNY, CDR2 SVGAGI (reference sequence). This chain's CDR3 is CASSLQGNTGELFF. The CDR3, as DNA: TGTGCCAGCAGTTTACAGGGGAACACCGGGGAGCTGTTTTTT.

J is TRBJ2-7 and V is TRBV5-6; no clear D gene. CDR1 is SGHDT and CDR2 is YYEEEE in the germline V gene. The V end lost 5 bases, the J end lost 1 base, and 10 bases lay between the germline ends. This CDR3 has 13 residues. The CDR3 DNA reads TGTGCCAGCAGGAGATCACTTTCCTACGAGCAGTACTTC. Translation gives CASRRSLSYEQYF.

The chain links TRBV18 to TRBJ2-5; TRBD2 matches at 7 bases. J gave up 4 bases and V 4 bases, and 3 bases lay outside the gene matches. The CDR3 runs 13 residues. The germline gives CDR1 KGHSH, CDR2 LQKENI. The CDR3 sequence: CASSQPSGETQYF. The CDR3 coding sequence is TGTGCCAGCTCACAACCTAGCGGAGAGACCCAGTACTTC.

This clone was counted between two and nine times. CDR3 amino acids: CASSPPQFNTGELFF. The CDR3 DNA is TGCGCCAGCAGCCCGCCCCAGTTCAACACCGGGGAGCTGTTTTTT. V and J are TRBV5-1 and TRBJ2-2; D unresolved. CDR1 is SGHRS, CDR2 YFSETQ, per germline. The CDR3 contains 15 residues. The V end lost 4 bases, the J end lost 2 bases, and 12 bases lay between the germline ends.

This chain uses TRBV6-5 with TRBJ2-1, with a possible D match to TRBD2 (7 bases). This CDR3 comprises 15 residues. Germline V lookup: CDR1 MNHEY, CDR2 SVGAGI. Trimming shortened V by 5 bases and J by 9 bases, and 20 bases separated the two germline ends. CDR3 DNA sequence: TGTGCCAGCAGTCAATCCACGGGGGGCCGGGGTGAGCAGTTCTTC. Its translation: CASSQSTGGRGEQFF.